Listed below are T cell receptor beta chains from one sample, sequenced in a study of blood T cell repertoires in COVID-19. The repertoire was sequenced with immunoSEQ multiplex PCR; TCRdb's copy has only in-frame clones and lacks some. Of some 210,000 clones detected, 89% appear once; the ten largest clones hold more than 5.5%. What was sequenced was peripheral blood. Every receptor here comes from a man aged 55 to 70 who had recovered from COVID-19. CDR3s include the opening cysteine and the closing phenylalanine or tryptophan. The order of the fields is J gene, clone size, V gene, D gene, CDR3 DNA, CDR3 protein. D genes are given only for firm matches. For some rows the clone size is stated as once, few or many, or as a class when expanded; others skip it.

TRBJ2-5,-,TRBV3-1/TRBV3-2,TRBD1,TGTGCCAGCAGCCAAGGGACAGGGGGCTCAGGGACCCAGTACTTC,CASSQGTGGSGTQYF
TRBJ2-7,-,TRBV30,TRBD2,TGTGCCTGGACTAGCGGGAATACCTACGAGCAGTACTTC,CAWTSGNTYEQYF
TRBJ1-1,-,TRBV10-3,TRBD1,TGTGCCATCAGGTTACAGGGGGCAGGTACTGAAGCTTTCTTT,CAIRLQGAGTEAFF
TRBJ2-1,-,TRBV6-5,TRBD2,TGTGCCAGCAGTTACTCGATAGCGGGGGACAATGAGCAGTTCTTC,CASSYSIAGDNEQFF
TRBJ1-1,-,TRBV7-2,-,TGTGCCAGCAGCTTACAGGCGTCCTACACTGAAGCTTTCTTT,CASSLQASYTEAFF
TRBJ2-7,-,TRBV18,-,TGTGCCAGCTCACTTGTAGGGACTCTCATCGAGCAGTACTTC,CASSLVGTLIEQYF
TRBJ1-1,-,TRBV30,-,TGTGCCTGGAGCGTGACTTCGAACACTGAAGCTTTCTTT,CAWSVTSNTEAFF
TRBJ1-5,-,TRBV6-5,-,TGTGCCACCCTTCGGGGGGGCTATAGCAATCAGCCCCAGCATTTT,CATLRGGYSNQPQHF
TRBJ2-1,-,TRBV24-1,-,TGTGCCACCAGTGAAAACAGGGGAGGCTACAATGAGCAGTTCTTC,CATSENRGGYNEQFF
TRBJ2-2,-,TRBV25-1,TRBD2,TGTGCCAGCAGTGACACCAGCGGGAGGGCAGTTGGCACCGGGGAGCTGTTTTTT,CASSDTSGRAVGTGELFF
TRBJ2-1,-,TRBV4-3,-,TGCGCCAGCAGCCAAGATGTAATCGGCTACAATGAGCAGTTCTTC,CASSQDVIGYNEQFF
TRBJ2-7,-,TRBV5-1,-,TGCGCCAGCAGCTTGTGGGCAGGGGCCGAGCAGTACTTC,CASSLWAGAEQYF
TRBJ1-2,-,TRBV4-3,TRBD1,TGCGCCAGCAGCCAGAGGGACAGGGGGTCGGATGGCTACACCTTC,CASSQRDRGSDGYTF
TRBJ1-6,few,TRBV6-5,TRBD1,TGTGCCAGCAGTTTAGGACAGGGAGTTAGCTCACCCCTCCACTTT,CASSLGQGVSSPLHF
TRBJ2-3,-,TRBV18,-,TGTGCCAGCTCACCACTATTAGATACGCAGTATTTT,CASSPLLDTQYF
TRBJ1-6,once,TRBV7-9,TRBD1,TGTGCCAGCGGACAGGGGGCTGATTCACCCCTCCACTTT,CASGQGADSPLHF
TRBJ2-7,-,TRBV2,TRBD1,TGTGCCAGCAGTAGACAGGGGGCTTACGAGCAGTACTTC,CASSRQGAYEQYF
TRBJ1-5,-,TRBV6-5,-,TGTGCCAGCAGTTACGGGGGGGACACCCATCAGCCCCAGCATTTT,CASSYGGDTHQPQHF
TRBJ1-1,-,TRBV7-6,TRBD1,TGTGCCAGCAGCCCTCGGACAGGGGAAGCTTTCTTT,CASSPRTGEAFF
TRBJ2-3,-,TRBV28,-,TGTGCCAGCATTGAGCCGGGTGCGGTTAGCACAGATACGCAGTATTTT,CASIEPGAVSTDTQYF
TRBJ1-2,once,TRBV7-9,-,TGTGCCAGCAGCCCCGATTCGAGCGGCTACACCTTC,CASSPDSSGYTF
TRBJ2-1,-,TRBV18,-,TGTGCCAGCTCACCAGTCCAGGGACATCGCAATGAGCAGTTCTTC,CASSPVQGHRNEQFF
TRBJ2-5,-,TRBV5-6,-,TGTGCCAGCAGCTTCCGGGACTTTGGAGAGACCCAGTACTTC,CASSFRDFGETQYF
TRBJ2-3,-,TRBV3-1/TRBV3-2,TRBD2,TGTGCCAGCAGCCCCCGACTAGCCCTCCCCTCAGATACGCAGTATTTT,CASSPRLALPSDTQYF
TRBJ1-1,-,TRBV6-5,-,TGTGCCAGCAGCCCGGACAGTTACACTGAAGCTTTCTTT,CASSPDSYTEAFF
TRBJ1-4,-,TRBV29-1,-,TGCAGCGTTCACCCGAGGGGGTCCAATGAAAAACTGTTTTTT,CSVHPRGSNEKLFF
TRBJ1-4,-,TRBV6-5,-,TGTGCCAGCAGGAGGAACAGGGTTGAAAAACTGTTTTTT,CASRRNRVEKLFF
TRBJ1-1,-,TRBV19,-,TGTGCCAGTAGTATTAGAGGTGGAGGCACTGAAGCTTTCTTT,CASSIRGGGTEAFF
TRBJ2-7,-,TRBV12-3/TRBV12-4,-,TGTGCCAGCCGGCGGGGACCAACCTACGAGCAGTACTTC,CASRRGPTYEQYF
TRBJ1-1,-,TRBV5-5,-,TGTGCCAGCAGAACACAGGGTGAGTCCACTGAAGCTTTCTTT,CASRTQGESTEAFF
TRBJ2-2,few,TRBV6-5,-,TGTGCCAGCAGTTACCGCAGGGTACGGGACACCGGGGAGCTGTTTTTT,CASSYRRVRDTGELFF
TRBJ1-3,-,TRBV6-5,-,TGTGCCAGCAGTTATACCAGTGGAAACACCATATATTTT,CASSYTSGNTIYF
TRBJ1-5,-,TRBV9,TRBD1,TGTGCCAGCAGCGTAGAGGGGACAGGGCGGCAGCCCCAGCATTTT,CASSVEGTGRQPQHF
TRBJ2-7,-,TRBV28,-,TGTGCCAGCAGTCCCGGCGGGTCGACGGGTTCCTACGAGCAGTACTTC,CASSPGGSTGSYEQYF
TRBJ2-3,-,TRBV12-3/TRBV12-4,-,TGTGCCAGCAGTCAAAGAGCAGATACGCAGTATTTT,CASSQRADTQYF
TRBJ1-2,-,TRBV5-1,TRBD1,TGCGCCAGCAGCTTGGGGGGACAGGGCTTCAACTATGGCTACACCTTC,CASSLGGQGFNYGYTF
TRBJ2-1,-,TRBV20-1,-,TGCAGTGCTAGTAGGGGTCATGATGAGCAGTTCTTC,CSASRGHDEQFF
TRBJ1-1,-,TRBV18,-,TGTGCCAGCTCACTAAACACTGAAGCTTTCTTT,CASSLNTEAFF
TRBJ1-1,-,TRBV30,TRBD1,TGTGCCTGGACCACGGGACAGGGGTTTGAAGCTTTCTTT,CAWTTGQGFEAFF
TRBJ2-7,-,TRBV5-1,TRBD1,TGCGCCAGCAGCTCACAGGGGGCCGCCTACGAGCAGTACTTC,CASSSQGAAYEQYF
TRBJ2-4,-,TRBV19,TRBD1,TGTGCCAGTAGTCCCGGACAGGGGGCTGCCAAAAACATTCAGTACTTC,CASSPGQGAAKNIQYF
TRBJ1-1,-,TRBV5-1,TRBD1,TGCGCCAGCAGCTTGCCCGGGACAGGGGGCTGGACTGAAGCTTTCTTT,CASSLPGTGGWTEAFF
TRBJ2-2,-,TRBV19,-,TGTGCCAGTAACGGAGGGCCCGACACCGGGGAGCTGTTTTTT,CASNGGPDTGELFF
TRBJ1-1,-,TRBV7-9,TRBD1,TGTGCCAGCAGCTCGGGACAGATTATGAACACTGAAGCTTTCTTT,CASSSGQIMNTEAFF
TRBJ1-2,-,TRBV5-8,TRBD1,TGTGCCAGCAGCTTAGGACAGGGGGCAAGATATGGCTACACCTTC,CASSLGQGARYGYTF
TRBJ1-2,-,TRBV10-3,-,TGTGCCATCAGTGAGTCGAAGGGGCCCTCCTATGGCTACACCTTC,CAISESKGPSYGYTF
TRBJ2-3,-,TRBV15,TRBD2,TGTGCCACCAGCATCGGGAGGGTGGATACGCAGTATTTT,CATSIGRVDTQYF
TRBJ2-7,-,TRBV10-3,TRBD2,TGTGCCATTAGGTTAGCGGGGGGGCAACGAAACGAGCAGTACTTC,CAIRLAGGQRNEQYF
TRBJ1-5,-,TRBV15,-,TGTGCCACCAGCAGGAGTCGAGGGTTGGGGGGAGAGCCCCAGCATTTT,CATSRSRGLGGEPQHF
TRBJ2-3,-,TRBV3-1/TRBV3-2,TRBD2,TGTGCCAGCAGCTCGGGACTAGCGGGAGTAGTTACAGATACGCAGTATTTT,CASSSGLAGVVTDTQYF
TRBJ2-2,once,TRBV7-3,-,TGTGCCAGCAGCTCCGTTACCGGGGAGCTGTTTTTT,CASSSVTGELFF
TRBJ2-7,-,TRBV18,-,TGTGCCAGCTCACGCCAAGAGAACGACGAGCAGTACTTC,CASSRQENDEQYF
TRBJ2-3,-,TRBV19,TRBD2,TGTGCCAGTAAAGGGACTAGCGGTCTTCCCCCCACAGATACGCAGTATTTT,CASKGTSGLPPTDTQYF
TRBJ1-1,-,TRBV5-4,TRBD1,TGTGCCAGCAGCGAAACGGACAGGGGTGACACTGAAGCTTTCTTT,CASSETDRGDTEAFF
TRBJ1-2,-,TRBV20-1,-,TGCAGTGCTAGTTCGGGATATGGCTACACCTTC,CSASSGYGYTF
TRBJ2-2,-,TRBV19,TRBD1,TGTGCCAGTAGTATGAGGACAGGGGGGACCGGGGAGCTGTTTTTT,CASSMRTGGTGELFF
TRBJ1-6,-,TRBV7-3,-,TGTGCCAGCAGCTCCGGACAGATAAATTCACCCCTCCACTTT,CASSSGQINSPLHF
TRBJ2-7,-,TRBV6-2/TRBV6-3,-,TGTGCCAGCAGTTACTCGATTCGGTCTAGCGCCCCCTACGAGCAGTACTTC,CASSYSIRSSAPYEQYF
TRBJ2-6,once,TRBV24-1,TRBD1,TGTGCCACCAGTGATCTAAAACAGGGGACGTCGTCTGGGGCCAACGTCCTGACTTTC,CATSDLKQGTSSGANVLTF